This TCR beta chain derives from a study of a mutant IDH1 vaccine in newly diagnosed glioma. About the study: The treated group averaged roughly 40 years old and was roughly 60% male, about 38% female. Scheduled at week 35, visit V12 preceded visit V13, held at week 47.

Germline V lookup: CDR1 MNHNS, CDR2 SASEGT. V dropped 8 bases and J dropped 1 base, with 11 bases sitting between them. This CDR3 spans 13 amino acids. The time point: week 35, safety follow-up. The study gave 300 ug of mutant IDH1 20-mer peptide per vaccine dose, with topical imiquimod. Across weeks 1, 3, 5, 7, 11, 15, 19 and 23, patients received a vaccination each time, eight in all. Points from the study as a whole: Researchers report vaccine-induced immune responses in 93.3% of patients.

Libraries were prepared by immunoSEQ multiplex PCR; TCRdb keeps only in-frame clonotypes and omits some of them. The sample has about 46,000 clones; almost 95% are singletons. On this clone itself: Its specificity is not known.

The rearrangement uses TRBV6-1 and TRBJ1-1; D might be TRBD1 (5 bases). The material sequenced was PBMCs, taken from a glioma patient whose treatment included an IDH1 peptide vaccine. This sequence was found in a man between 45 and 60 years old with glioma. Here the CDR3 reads CASYLQENTEAFF. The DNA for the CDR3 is TGTGCCAGCTACTTACAGGAGAACACTGAAGCTTTCTTT.